The 7 T cell receptor beta chains in this list originate from one sample, sequenced in a study of CD8 T cells in ankylosing spondylitis. TCRdb ran MiXCR on the 5' RACE reads and lists one entry per CDR3 protein. The data hold 250,000 to 350,000 distinct CDR3 sequences, with 20% observed a single time. Sequencing was done on a sample of blood, either unsorted or a sorted T cell fraction (not recorded which). Receptors were obtained from a male donor with ankylosing spondylitis or in good health (not recorded which).

This clonotype was counted between two and nine times. The V gene is TRBV20-1, the J gene TRBJ2-5; 8 bases match TRBD2. The CDR3 contains 15 residues. The germline V gene has CDR1 DFQATT and CDR2 SNEGSKA (reference sequence). With V trimmed by 6 bases and J by 1 base, 10 bases remained unmatched. The CDR3 region is CSAEGGSGVQETQYF. CDR3 coding DNA: TGCAGTGCCGAGGGTGGTAGCGGGGTCCAAGAGACCCAGTACTTC.

The J gene is TRBJ2-2, the V gene TRBV29-1; 7 bases agree with TRBD2. This CDR3 is 12 amino acids long. V was clipped by 7 bases and J by 4 bases; unmatched bases: 3. Germline CDR1 is SQVTM and CDR2 is ANQGSEA. CDR3: CSAGTTTGELFF. CDR3 nucleotide sequence: TGCAGCGCCGGGACTACCACCGGGGAGCTGTTTTTT.

The gene calls are TRBV20-1 and TRBJ2-5, with D hard to call. CDR1 is DFQATT, CDR2 SNEGSKA, per germline (reference sequence). The CDR3 spans 12 residues. Trimming pared 3 bases from V and 1 base from J, leaving 6 bases between. The CDR3 is CSARTLQETQYF. CDR3 bases: TGCAGTGCTAGGACCCTCCAAGAGACCCAGTACTTC.

V gene TRBV5-1 combines with J gene TRBJ2-1; TRBD1 matches at 7 bases. Trimming cost V 4 bases and J 2 bases; bases outside gene matches: 6. CDR1 is SGHRS and CDR2 is YFSETQ in the germline V gene. The CDR3 consists of 15 residues. Here the CDR3 DNA reads TGCGCCAGCAGCCCCCGGACAGGTACCTACAATGAGCAGTTCTTC. Its protein is CASSPRTGTYNEQFF.

This chain joins TRBV12-3 or TRBV12-4 and TRBJ2-2; 7 nucleotides align to TRBD1. The CDR3 consists of 13 residues. With V trimmed by 5 bases and J by 6 bases, 3 bases remained unmatched. The CDR3 loop reads CASSIGQAGELFF. The CDR3 DNA is TGTGCCAGCAGTATAGGACAGGCCGGGGAGCTGTTTTTT.

This clonotype was counted a few times. This CDR3 is CASSLAEVGANVLTF. For the CDR3, the DNA is TGCGCCAGCAGCTTGGCCGAGGTTGGGGCCAACGTCCTGACTTTC. This rearrangement joins TRBV5-1 to TRBJ2-6; D gene ambiguous. With 0 bases removed from V and 3 bases from J, the gap between germline ends came to 7 bases. The CDR3 is 15 residues long. Germline V lookup: CDR1 SGHRS, CDR2 YFSETQ.

The gene calls are TRBV11-2 and TRBJ1-2; maybe TRBD1 (6 bases). The germline V and J ends were trimmed by 5 bases and 5 bases, with 15 bases remaining between them. Germline V lookup: CDR1 SGHAT, CDR2 FQNNGV. This CDR3 contains 14 residues. The CDR3 loop is CASSLTLGGYGYTF. DNA of the CDR3: TGTGCCAGCAGCCTCACCTTAGGGGGTTATGGCTACACCTTC. Variable domain in full (rest from reference TRBV11-2 and TRBJ1-2): EAGVAQSPRYKIIEKRQSVAFWCNPISGHATLYWYQQILGQGPKLLIQFQNNGVVDDSQLPKDRFSAERLKGVDSTLKIQPAKLEDSAVYLCASSLTLGGYGYTFGSGTRLTVV.